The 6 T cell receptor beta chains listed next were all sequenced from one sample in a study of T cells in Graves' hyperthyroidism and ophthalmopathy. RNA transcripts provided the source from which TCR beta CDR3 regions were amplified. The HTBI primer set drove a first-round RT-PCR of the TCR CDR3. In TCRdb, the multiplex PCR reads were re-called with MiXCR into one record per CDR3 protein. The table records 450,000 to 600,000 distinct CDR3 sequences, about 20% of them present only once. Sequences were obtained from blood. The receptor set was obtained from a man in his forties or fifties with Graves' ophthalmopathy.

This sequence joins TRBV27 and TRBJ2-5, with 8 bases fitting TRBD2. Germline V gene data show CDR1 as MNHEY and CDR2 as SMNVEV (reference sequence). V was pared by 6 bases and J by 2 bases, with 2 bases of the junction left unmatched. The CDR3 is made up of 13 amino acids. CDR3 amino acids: CASSGRVQETQYF. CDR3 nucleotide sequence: TGTGCCAGCAGCGGGAGGGTACAAGAGACCCAGTACTTC.

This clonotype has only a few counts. The DNA of the CDR3 is TGTGCCAGTAGTTCACAGGGGATGGACACCCCTTACAATGAGCAGTTCTTC. Translating it yields CASSSQGMDTPYNEQFF. The rearrangement links TRBV19 to TRBJ2-1, with 7 bases identical to TRBD1. The V segment lost 5 bases and the J segment 4 bases; nucleotides outside the gene matches: 14. Germline V lookup: CDR1 LNHDA, CDR2 SQIVND (reference sequence). The CDR3 runs 17 residues.

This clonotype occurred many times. The CDR3 loop reads CSAYGTSGGENIQYF. The CDR3 DNA follows: TGCAGTGCCTATGGGACTAGCGGGGGAGAAAACATTCAGTACTTC. The rearrangement joins TRBV20-1 to TRBJ2-4, with 14 bases aligning to TRBD2. The CDR3 has 15 amino acids. CDR1 is DFQATT and CDR2 is SNEGSKA in the germline V gene (reference sequence). J was trimmed by 5 bases and V by 6 bases; bases with no gene match: 6.

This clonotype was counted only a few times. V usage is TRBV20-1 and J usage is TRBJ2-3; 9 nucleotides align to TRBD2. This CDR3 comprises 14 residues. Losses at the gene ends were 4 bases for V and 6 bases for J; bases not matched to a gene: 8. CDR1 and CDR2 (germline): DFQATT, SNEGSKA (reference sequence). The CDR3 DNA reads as TGCAGTGCTAAATATAGCGGGAGAGGGGATACGCAGTATTTT. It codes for CSAKYSGRGDTQYF.

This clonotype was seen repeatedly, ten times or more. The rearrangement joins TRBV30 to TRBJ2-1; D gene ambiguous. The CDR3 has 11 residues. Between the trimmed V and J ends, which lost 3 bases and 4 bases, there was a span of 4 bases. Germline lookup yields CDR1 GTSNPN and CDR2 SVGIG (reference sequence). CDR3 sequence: CAWSTYNEQFF. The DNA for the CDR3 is TGTGCCTGGAGCACGTACAATGAGCAGTTCTTC. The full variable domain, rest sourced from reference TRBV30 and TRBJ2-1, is SQTIHQWPATLVQPVGSPLSLECTVEGTSNPNLYWYRQAAGRGLQLLFYSVGIGQISSEVPQNLSASRPQDRQFILSSKKLLLSDSGFYLCAWSTYNEQFFGPGTRLTVL.

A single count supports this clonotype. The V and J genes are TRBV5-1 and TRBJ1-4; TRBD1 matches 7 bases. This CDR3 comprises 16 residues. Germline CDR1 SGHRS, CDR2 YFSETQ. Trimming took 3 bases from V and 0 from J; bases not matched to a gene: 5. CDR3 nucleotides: TGCGCCAGCAGCTGGGACAGCCTCCCAACTAATGAAAAACTGTTTTTT. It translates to CASSWDSLPTNEKLFF.